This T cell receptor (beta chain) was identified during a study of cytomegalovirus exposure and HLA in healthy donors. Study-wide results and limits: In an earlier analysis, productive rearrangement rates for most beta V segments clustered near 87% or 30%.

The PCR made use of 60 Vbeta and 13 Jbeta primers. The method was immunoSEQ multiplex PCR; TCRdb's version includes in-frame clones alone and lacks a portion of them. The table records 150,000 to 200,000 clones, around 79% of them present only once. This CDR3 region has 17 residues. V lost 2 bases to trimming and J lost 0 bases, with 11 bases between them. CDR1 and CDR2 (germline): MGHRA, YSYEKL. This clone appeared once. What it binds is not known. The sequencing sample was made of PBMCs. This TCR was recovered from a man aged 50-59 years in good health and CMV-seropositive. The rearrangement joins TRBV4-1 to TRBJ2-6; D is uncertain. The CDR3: CASSQLGIISGANVLTF. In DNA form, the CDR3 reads TGCGCCAGCAGCCAACTAGGAATTATCTCTGGGGCCAACGTCCTGACTTTC.